Listed below are T cell receptor beta chains from one sample, sequenced in a study of STAT3 mutations in large granular lymphocyte leukemia. Assay: immunoSEQ multiplex PCR; the TCRdb copy retains only in-frame clones and omits some. The table includes about 6,600 clones, roughly 50% detected once. The sequenced sample was peripheral blood mononuclear cells. The receptors derive from a boy between 10 and 17 years old with T-cell large granular lymphocyte leukemia. Some clones in this sample may be carry-over from other donors' samples. The CDR3 runs from the conserved cysteine through the conserved F or W. The D gene is left open where the match is weak. Rows may omit the clone size; those that give it use once, few, many or a size class.

>TRBD1|.|TRBV18|TRBJ1-1
TGTGCCAGCTCACCGGATAACAGGGGTTGGACTGAAGCTTTCTTT
CASSPDNRGWTEAFF
>TRBD2|few|TRBV4-2|TRBJ2-1
TGTGCCAGCAGCCACCCGGGGGGGGGCAATGAGCAGTTCTTC
CASSHPGGGNEQFF
>.|few|TRBV7-9|TRBJ2-7
TGTGCCAGCAGCCCCGAGCGGACCTACGAGCAGTACTTC
CASSPERTYEQYF
>.|.|TRBV30|TRBJ1-6
TGTGCCTGCCGACACCGAATTAATTCACCCCTCCACTTT
CACRHRINSPLHF
>.|few|TRBV7-2|TRBJ1-2
TGTGCCAGCAGCTTAGGAATCGCGGATGCCTACACCTTC
CASSLGIADAYTF
>.|.|TRBV21-1|TRBJ2-1
TGTGCCAGCAGCAAAAAGTTGCGGGGGGCCTCCTACAATGAGCAGTTCTTC
CASSKKLRGASYNEQFF
>.|.|TRBV7-9|TRBJ1-1
TGTGCCAGCAGCCCCGAGACCGAAGCTTTCTTT
CASSPETEAFF
>.|.|TRBV19|TRBJ1-2
TGTGCCAGCAAGAGGGAGGGAAGCTATGGCTACACCTTC
CASKREGSYGYTF
>.|once|TRBV28|TRBJ2-7
TGTGCCAGCAGCCCGGGGTACGAGCAGTACTTC
CASSPGYEQYF
>TRBD1|.|TRBV29-1|TRBJ2-3
TGCAGCGTTGTTGACAGGGGGCAGGGTACGCAGTATTTT
CSVVDRGQGTQYF
>.|.|TRBV29-1|TRBJ2-2
TGCAGCGTTGATAAGGGGCTAAACACCGGGGAGCTGTTTTTT
CSVDKGLNTGELFF
>TRBD1|.|TRBV4-3|TRBJ1-3
TGCGCCAGCAGCCAAGACTACAGGGGGCTAGCTGGAAACACCATATATTTT
CASSQDYRGLAGNTIYF
>.|.|TRBV6-5|TRBJ2-3
TGTGCCAGCGGGCGGGCAGGGTGGTCAGATACGCAGTATTTT
CASGRAGWSDTQYF
>.|few|TRBV5-1|TRBJ1-6
TGCGCCAGCAGCTCGACAGACACAAATTCACCCCTCCACTTT
CASSSTDTNSPLHF
>.|.|TRBV20-1|TRBJ1-5
TGCAGTGCTAGCGGCGATCAGCCCCAGCATTTT
CSASGDQPQHF
>TRBD1|.|TRBV30|TRBJ2-5
TGTGCCTGGACCCGACAGGGGGCGCCGACCCAGTACTTC
CAWTRQGAPTQYF
>.|.|TRBV29-1|TRBJ2-7
TGCAGCGTGGGAAACTGGGACACCTATTTCTCCTACGAGCAGTACTTC
CSVGNWDTYFSYEQYF
>TRBD2|.|TRBV6-6|TRBJ2-5
TGTGCCAGCAGTCCGGGACTAGCGGGAGCAGAGACCCAGTACTTC
CASSPGLAGAETQYF
>.|.|TRBV5-1|TRBJ2-7
TGCGCCAGCAGCTTAGGTCTTGAAGGGGACGAGCAGTACTTC
CASSLGLEGDEQYF
>.|.|TRBV20-1|TRBJ2-3
TGCAGTGCAATTAGCGTAGATACGCAGTATTTT
CSAISVDTQYF
>.|.|TRBV5-1|TRBJ2-2
TGCGCCAGCAGCTCAGGGTCTGCCGGGGAGCTGTTTTTT
CASSSGSAGELFF
>TRBD2|.|TRBV5-5|TRBJ2-7
TGTGCCAGCAGCTTGGTGACTAGCGGCGGCGAGCAGTACTTC
CASSLVTSGGEQYF
>.|few|TRBV9|TRBJ1-6
TGTGCCAGCAGCGCCGCTAATTCACCCCTCCACTTT
CASSAANSPLHF
>TRBD1|.|TRBV30|TRBJ2-7
TGTGCCTGGAGTCCCGGGACAGGTGTCTACGAGCAGTACTTC
CAWSPGTGVYEQYF
>.|.|TRBV6-1|TRBJ1-3
TGTGCCAGCAGTGAGGGTGTGGGGGCTGGAAACACCATATATTTT
CASSEGVGAGNTIYF
>TRBD2|.|TRBV5-4|TRBJ2-3
TGTGCCAGCAGCGAAACCGGACTAGTCAGCGCAGATACGCAGTATTTT
CASSETGLVSADTQYF
>TRBD2|.|TRBV5-1|TRBJ2-3
TGCGCCAGCAGCTTAGGGACTAGCGGGAGGGCCGGGGCAGATACGCAGTATTTT
CASSLGTSGRAGADTQYF
>.|.|TRBV5-6|TRBJ1-5
TGTGCCAGCAGCTTGGGTGTCAGGGACCAGCCCCAGCATTTT
CASSLGVRDQPQHF
>TRBD1|.|TRBV19|TRBJ1-5
TGTGCCAGTAAGACGGGACAGGGATACAATCAGCCCCAGCATTTT
CASKTGQGYNQPQHF
>.|.|TRBV30|TRBJ1-1
TGTGCCTGTCCGGCCACCGCGACTGAAGCTTTCTTT
CACPATATEAFF
>TRBD2|.|TRBV5-1|TRBJ2-5
TGCGCCAGCAGCCTTCCCTTAGCGGGAGGGCCTTACGAGACCCAGTACTTC
CASSLPLAGGPYETQYF
>.|.|TRBV12-5|TRBJ1-2
TGTGCTAGTGGTGTGGAGAAGTACACCTTC
CASGVEKYTF